The 9 T cell receptor beta chains in this list originate from one sample, sequenced in a study of blood T cells in healthy people across ages (dated by TCRdb to about 2015). The library was prepared using 5' RACE. Instrument on record: Illumina HiSeq 2500. The second PCR ran for roughly 6 to 11 cycles and used a J-beta primer mix along with a sample-barcoded 5' primer. Using fastp at Q25 and MiXCR, TCRdb reprocessed the public reads and kept productive beta chains. Records with the same CDR3 protein are collapsed into one entry carrying the most frequent genes and DNA. The sample table records around 870,000 distinct CDR3 sequences; 29% of these occur just once. Around 15% of the sample lies in the top ten. The sequencing input was blood. These receptors all come from an elderly woman in good health.

About this clonotype: A much larger clone differs from this one at a single base, so this may be a read error. This sequence joins TRBV12-3 or TRBV12-4 and TRBJ1-6; D is uncertain. This CDR3 is built from 14 residues. For the CDR3, the DNA is TGTGCCAACAGTTTGACTGGTAGGAATTCACCCCTCCACTTT. Amino acid sequence: CANSLTGRNSPLHF.

Many counts were recorded for this clonotype. The chain uses TRBV7-8 and TRBJ2-3, with TRBD1 as a possible D gene (6 bases). With 2 bases removed from V and 4 bases from J, the gap between germline ends came to 16 bases. This CDR3 has 16 amino acids. Germline V gene data show CDR1 as SGHVS and CDR2 as FQNEAQ. CDR3 sequence reads: CASSLFIGGLADTQYF. The CDR3 coding sequence is TGTGCCAGCAGCTTATTCATAGGGGGTTTGGCAGATACGCAGTATTTT.

Remarks on this clonotype: One base away lies a much larger clone, so this may be a sequencing read error. V and J are TRBV5-1 and TRBJ2-3; 11 bases are a match to TRBD2. Losses at the gene ends were 3 bases for V and 6 bases for J; bases not matched to a gene: 12. The CDR3 has 17 residues. The germline gives CDR1 SGHRS, CDR2 YFSETQ. CDR3 amino acids: CASSSRTSGGSGDTQYF. DNA of the CDR3: TGCGCCAGCAGCTCGCGTACTAGCGGGGGCTCCGGGGATACGCAGTATTTT.

This clonotype was found many times. The chain combines TRBV11-2 with TRBJ2-7; a possible D gene is TRBD1 (5 bases). With 1 base removed from V and 2 bases from J, the gap between germline ends came to 12 bases. The length of the CDR3 is 15 residues. In germline, CDR1 is SGHAT, CDR2 FQNNGV. CDR3 DNA sequence: TGTGCCAGCAGCTTAGTTCAAGGGGAACCCTACGAGCAGTACTTC. Translated: CASSLVQGEPYEQYF.

This clonotype was counted between two and nine times. This may be a read error: a much more frequent sequence differs by one nucleotide. The CDR3 DNA is TGTGCCAGCAGGTTGTCGGGCGGGGGAAAGACCCAGTACTTC. This gives the protein CASRLSGGGKTQYF. The chain recombines TRBV12-3 or TRBV12-4 with TRBJ2-5; 7 nucleotides match TRBD2. The trim removed 6 bases at V and 6 bases at J, leaving 10 bases unmatched. CDR3 length: 14 amino acids.

This clonotype was seen repeatedly, ten times or more. The rearrangement uses TRBV10-3 and TRBJ1-6, with D perhaps matching TRBD1 (6 bases). Germline assignment: CDR1 ENHRY and CDR2 SYGVKD. The V and J ends lost 5 bases and 0 bases respectively, with 11 bases between them. CDR3 length: 16 residues. The CDR3 nucleotides are TGTGCCATCAGTTCAACGGACAGCTCCTATAATTCACCCCTCCACTTT. Its protein product is CAISSTDSSYNSPLHF.

This clonotype was seen a handful of times. This chain uses TRBV28 with TRBJ1-4; D call uncertain. Germline assignment: CDR1 MDHEN and CDR2 SYDVKM. Trimming pared 4 bases from V and 4 bases from J, leaving 13 bases between. The CDR3 spans 15 residues. CDR3 DNA sequence: TGTGCCAGCAGTTCCCTGACATCTGGTAATGAAAAACTGTTTTTT. This gives the protein CASSSLTSGNEKLFF.

There are many counts of this clonotype. The chain couples TRBV20-1 to TRBJ1-2; D is perhaps TRBD1 (5 bases). Germline V gene lookup returns CDR1 DFQATT and CDR2 SNEGSKA (reference sequence). The CDR3 loop spans 14 amino acids. V gave up 6 bases and J gave up 5 bases, with 19 bases separating them. The CDR3 loop is CSARGERDLYGYTF. In DNA form, the CDR3 reads TGCAGTGCCCGAGGGGAGAGGGACCTTTATGGCTACACCTTC.

This chain connects TRBV29-1 to TRBJ2-7; D not resolved. Germline CDR1 reads SQVTM; CDR2 reads ANQGSEA. The germline V and J ends were trimmed by 7 bases and 1 base, with 14 bases remaining between them. The CDR3 spans 13 residues. CDR3 residues: CSGTMGWSYEQYF. The CDR3 DNA follows: TGCAGCGGGACGATGGGGTGGTCCTACGAGCAGTACTTC.